This T cell receptor beta chain appears in the sequencing data of a study of shared clonotypes between healthy human individuals. Study details: Samples came from two female and a few male donors aged 18 to 49.

At the deep level, the assay was run. Profiling relied on immunoSEQ multiplex PCR, and the TCRdb table lists in-frame clones only, not all of them. In the table there are about 2,500,000 clones, more than 90% of which are singletons. CDR1 is SGHNT, CDR2 YYREEE, per germline (reference sequence). This CDR3 region has 16 residues. Deletions cut 0 bases from V and 2 bases from J, with 14 bases between. Sequenced: naive CD4+ T cells sorted from blood. Stated subset: CD45RA+ positively selected. The receptor was isolated from a man aged 18 to 29 in good health. The V call is TRBV5-4, the J call TRBJ2-5; possibly TRBD1 for D (6 bases). In nucleotides, the CDR3 is TGTGCCAGCAGCTTGGAGGGCCTGCAGGGGCAAGAGACCCAGTACTTC. Protein product: CASSLEGLQGQETQYF.